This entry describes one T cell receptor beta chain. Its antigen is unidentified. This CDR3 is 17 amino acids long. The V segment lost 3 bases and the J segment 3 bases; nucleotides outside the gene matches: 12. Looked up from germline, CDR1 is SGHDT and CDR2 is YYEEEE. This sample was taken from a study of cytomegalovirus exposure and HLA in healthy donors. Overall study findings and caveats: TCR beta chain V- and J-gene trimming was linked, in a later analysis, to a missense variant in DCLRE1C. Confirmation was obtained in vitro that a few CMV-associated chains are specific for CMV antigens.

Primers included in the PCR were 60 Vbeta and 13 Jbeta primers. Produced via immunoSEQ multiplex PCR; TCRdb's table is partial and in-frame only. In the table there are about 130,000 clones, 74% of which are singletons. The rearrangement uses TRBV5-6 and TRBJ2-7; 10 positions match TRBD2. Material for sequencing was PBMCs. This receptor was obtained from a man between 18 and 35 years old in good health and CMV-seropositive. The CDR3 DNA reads TGTGCCAGCAGCTCTGGCGAGTCTAGCGGGAGTATCTACGAGCAGTACTTC. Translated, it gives CASSSGESSGSIYEQYF.